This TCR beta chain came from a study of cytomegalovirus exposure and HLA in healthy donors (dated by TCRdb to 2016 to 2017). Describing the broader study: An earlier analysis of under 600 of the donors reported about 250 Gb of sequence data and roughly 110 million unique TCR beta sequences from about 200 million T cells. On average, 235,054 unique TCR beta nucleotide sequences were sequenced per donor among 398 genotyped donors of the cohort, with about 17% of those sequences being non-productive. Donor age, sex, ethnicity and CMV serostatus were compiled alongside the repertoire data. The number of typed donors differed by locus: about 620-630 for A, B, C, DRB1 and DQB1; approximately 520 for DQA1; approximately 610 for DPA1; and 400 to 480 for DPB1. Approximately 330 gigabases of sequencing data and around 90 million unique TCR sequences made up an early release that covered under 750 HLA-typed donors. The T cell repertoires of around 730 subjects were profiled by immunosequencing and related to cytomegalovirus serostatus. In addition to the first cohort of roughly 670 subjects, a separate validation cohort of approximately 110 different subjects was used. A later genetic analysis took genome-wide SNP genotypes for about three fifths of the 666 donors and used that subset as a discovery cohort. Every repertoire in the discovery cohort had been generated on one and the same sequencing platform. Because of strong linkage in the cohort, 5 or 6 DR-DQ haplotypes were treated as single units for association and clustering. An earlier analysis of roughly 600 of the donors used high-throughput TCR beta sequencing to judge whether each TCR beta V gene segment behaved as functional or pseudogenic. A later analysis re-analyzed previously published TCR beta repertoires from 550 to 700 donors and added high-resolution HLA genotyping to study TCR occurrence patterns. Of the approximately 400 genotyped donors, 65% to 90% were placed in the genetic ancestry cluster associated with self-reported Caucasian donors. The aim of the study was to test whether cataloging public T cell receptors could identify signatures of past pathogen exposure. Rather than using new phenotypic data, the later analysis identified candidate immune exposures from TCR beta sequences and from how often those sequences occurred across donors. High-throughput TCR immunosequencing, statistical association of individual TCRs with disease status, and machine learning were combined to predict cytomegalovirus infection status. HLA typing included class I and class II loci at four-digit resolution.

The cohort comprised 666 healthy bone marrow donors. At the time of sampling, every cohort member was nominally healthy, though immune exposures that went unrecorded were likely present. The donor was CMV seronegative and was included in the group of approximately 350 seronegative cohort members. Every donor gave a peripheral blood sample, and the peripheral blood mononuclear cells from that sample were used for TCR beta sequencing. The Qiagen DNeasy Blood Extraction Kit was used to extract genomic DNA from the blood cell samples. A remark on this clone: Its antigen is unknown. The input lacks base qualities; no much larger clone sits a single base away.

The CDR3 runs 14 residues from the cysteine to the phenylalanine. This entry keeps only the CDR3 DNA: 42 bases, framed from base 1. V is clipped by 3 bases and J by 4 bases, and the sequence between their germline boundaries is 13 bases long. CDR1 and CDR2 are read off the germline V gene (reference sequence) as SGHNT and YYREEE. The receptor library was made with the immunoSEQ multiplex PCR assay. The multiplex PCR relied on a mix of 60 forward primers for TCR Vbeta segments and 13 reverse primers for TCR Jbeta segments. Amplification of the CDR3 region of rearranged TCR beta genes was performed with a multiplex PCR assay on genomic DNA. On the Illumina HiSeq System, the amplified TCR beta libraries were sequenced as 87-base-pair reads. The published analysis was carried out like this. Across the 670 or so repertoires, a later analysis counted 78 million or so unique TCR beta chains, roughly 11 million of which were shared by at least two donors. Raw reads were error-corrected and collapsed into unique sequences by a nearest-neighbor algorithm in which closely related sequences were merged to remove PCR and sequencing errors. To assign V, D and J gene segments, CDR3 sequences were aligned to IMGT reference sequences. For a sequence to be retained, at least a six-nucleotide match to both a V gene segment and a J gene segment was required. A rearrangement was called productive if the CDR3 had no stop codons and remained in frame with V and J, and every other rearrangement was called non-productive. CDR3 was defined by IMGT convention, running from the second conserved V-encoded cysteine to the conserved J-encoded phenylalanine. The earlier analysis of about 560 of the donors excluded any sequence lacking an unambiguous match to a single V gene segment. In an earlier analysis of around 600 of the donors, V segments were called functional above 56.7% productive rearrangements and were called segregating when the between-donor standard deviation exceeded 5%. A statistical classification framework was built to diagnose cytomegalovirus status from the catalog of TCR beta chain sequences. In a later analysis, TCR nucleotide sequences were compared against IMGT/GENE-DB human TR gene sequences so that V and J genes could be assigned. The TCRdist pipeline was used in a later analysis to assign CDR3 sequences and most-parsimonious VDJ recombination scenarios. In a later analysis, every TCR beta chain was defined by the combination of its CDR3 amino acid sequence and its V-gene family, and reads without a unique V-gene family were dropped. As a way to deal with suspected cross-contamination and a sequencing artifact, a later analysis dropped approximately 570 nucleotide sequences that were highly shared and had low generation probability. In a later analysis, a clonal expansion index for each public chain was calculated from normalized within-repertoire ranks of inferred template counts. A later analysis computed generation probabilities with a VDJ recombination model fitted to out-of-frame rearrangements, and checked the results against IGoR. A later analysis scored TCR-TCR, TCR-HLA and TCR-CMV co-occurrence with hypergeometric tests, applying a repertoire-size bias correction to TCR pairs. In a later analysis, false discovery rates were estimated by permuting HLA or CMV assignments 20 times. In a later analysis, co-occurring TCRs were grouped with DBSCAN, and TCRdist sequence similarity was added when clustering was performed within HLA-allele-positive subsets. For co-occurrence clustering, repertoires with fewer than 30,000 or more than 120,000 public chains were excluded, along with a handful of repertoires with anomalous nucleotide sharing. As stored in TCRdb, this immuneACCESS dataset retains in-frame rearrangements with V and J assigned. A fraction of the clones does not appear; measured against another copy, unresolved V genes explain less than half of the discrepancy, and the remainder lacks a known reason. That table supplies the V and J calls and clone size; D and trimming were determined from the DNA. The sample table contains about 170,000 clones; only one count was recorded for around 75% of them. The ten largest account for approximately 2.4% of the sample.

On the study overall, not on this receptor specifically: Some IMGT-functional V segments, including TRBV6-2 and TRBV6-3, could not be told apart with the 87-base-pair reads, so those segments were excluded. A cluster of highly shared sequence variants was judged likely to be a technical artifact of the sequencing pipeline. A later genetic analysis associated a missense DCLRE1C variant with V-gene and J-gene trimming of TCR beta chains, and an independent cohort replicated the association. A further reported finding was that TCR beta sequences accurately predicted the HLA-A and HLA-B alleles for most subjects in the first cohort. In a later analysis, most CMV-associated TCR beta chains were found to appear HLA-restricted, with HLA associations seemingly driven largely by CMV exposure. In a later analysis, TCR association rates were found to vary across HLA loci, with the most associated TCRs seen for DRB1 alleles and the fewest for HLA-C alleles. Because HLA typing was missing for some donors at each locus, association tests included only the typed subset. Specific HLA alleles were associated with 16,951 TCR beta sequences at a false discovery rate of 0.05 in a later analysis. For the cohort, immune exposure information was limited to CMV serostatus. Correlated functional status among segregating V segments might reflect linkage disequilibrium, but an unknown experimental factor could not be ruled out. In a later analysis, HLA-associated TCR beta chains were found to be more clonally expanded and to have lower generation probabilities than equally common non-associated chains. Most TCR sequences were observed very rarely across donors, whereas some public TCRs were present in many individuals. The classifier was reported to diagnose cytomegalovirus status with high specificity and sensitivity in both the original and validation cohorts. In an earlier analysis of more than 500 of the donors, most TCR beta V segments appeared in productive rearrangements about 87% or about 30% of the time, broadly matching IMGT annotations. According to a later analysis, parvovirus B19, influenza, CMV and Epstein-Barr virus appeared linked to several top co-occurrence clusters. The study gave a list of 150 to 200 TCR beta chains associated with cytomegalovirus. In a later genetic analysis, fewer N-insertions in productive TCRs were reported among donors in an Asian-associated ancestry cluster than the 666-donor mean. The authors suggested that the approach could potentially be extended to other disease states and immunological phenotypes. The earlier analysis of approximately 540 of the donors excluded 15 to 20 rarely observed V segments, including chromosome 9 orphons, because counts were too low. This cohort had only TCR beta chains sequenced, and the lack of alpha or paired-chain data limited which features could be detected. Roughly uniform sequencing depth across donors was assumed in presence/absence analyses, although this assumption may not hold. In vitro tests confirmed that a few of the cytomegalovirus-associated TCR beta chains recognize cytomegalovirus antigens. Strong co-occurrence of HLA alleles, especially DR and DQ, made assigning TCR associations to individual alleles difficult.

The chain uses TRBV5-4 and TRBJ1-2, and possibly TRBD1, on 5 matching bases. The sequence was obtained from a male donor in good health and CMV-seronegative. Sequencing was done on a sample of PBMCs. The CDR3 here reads CASSYFLTAYGYTF. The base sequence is TGTGCCAGCAGCTACTTCTTGACAGCCTATGGCTACACCTTC.